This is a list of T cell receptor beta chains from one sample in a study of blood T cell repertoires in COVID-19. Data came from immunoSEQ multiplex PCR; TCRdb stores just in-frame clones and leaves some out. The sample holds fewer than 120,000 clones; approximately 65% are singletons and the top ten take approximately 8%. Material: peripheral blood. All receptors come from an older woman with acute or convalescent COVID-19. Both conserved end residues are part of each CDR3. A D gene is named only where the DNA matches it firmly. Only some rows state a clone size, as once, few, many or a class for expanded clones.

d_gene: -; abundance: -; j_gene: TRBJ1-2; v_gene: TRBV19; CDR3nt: TGTGCCAGTAGTACCACGGGGGGTGCTTACTATGGCTACACCTTC; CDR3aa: CASSTTGGAYYGYTF
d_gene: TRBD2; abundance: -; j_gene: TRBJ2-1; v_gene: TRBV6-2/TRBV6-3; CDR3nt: TGTGCCAGCAGCCTCGGGGGGAATGAGCAGTTCTTC; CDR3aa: CASSLGGNEQFF
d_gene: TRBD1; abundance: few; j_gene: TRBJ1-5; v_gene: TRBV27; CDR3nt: TGTGCCAGCCGGGACAGAGGGAGTCAGCCCCAGCATTTT; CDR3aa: CASRDRGSQPQHF
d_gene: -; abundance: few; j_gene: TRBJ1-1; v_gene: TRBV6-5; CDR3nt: TGTGCCAGTCCCCGTCCCGGGGGGGGGACTGAAGCTTTCTTT; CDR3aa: CASPRPGGGTEAFF
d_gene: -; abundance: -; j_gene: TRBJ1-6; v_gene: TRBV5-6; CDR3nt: TGTGCCAGCAGCTTGGATATCAACGGTAATTCACCCCTCCACTTT; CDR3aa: CASSLDINGNSPLHF
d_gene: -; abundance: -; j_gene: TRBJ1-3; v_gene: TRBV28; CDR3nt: TGTGCCAGCAGTTTATCTTGGGGGGTTAACACCATATATTTT; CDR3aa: CASSLSWGVNTIYF
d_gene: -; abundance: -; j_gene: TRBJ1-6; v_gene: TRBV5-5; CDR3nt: TGTGCCAGCAGCTTGGCCGCCGGGGAGATTTCACCCCTCCACTTT; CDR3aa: CASSLAAGEISPLHF
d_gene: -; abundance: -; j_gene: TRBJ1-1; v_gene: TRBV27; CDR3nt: TGTGCCAGCAGTTTGGGGGGGTTCTCGGTCACTGAAGCTTTCTTT; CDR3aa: CASSLGGFSVTEAFF
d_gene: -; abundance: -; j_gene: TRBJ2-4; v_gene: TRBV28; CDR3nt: TGTGCCAGCAGTTTTCAGGCAGGGAAAGACAAAAACATTCAGTACTTC; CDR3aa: CASSFQAGKDKNIQYF
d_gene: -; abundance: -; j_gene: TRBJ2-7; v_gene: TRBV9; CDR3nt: TGTGCCAGCAGCGAGGGACTTTTAAGCCACGAGCAGTACTTC; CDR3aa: CASSEGLLSHEQYF
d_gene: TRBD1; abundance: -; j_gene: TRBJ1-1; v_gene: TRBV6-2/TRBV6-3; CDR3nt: TGTGCCAGCAGTTACTCGGGGACAGGGGCACTTGAAGCTTTCTTT; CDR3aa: CASSYSGTGALEAFF
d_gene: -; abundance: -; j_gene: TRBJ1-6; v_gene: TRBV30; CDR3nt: TGTGCCTGGAGTCGGCCCCCTAGGTCACCCCTCCACTTT; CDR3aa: CAWSRPPRSPLHF
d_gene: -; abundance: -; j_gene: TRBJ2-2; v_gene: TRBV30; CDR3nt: TGTGCCTGGACAATCACTCAGGGGATCGGGGAGCTGTTTTTT; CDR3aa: CAWTITQGIGELFF
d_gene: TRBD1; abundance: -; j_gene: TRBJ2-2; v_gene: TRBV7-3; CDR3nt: TGTGCCAGCAGCCCACAGACAGGGGCCGGGGAGCTGTTTTTT; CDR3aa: CASSPQTGAGELFF
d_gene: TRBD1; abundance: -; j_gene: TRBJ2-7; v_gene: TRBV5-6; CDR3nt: TGTGCCAGCAGCGAGGGACAGGGCTCCTACTACGAGCAGTACTTC; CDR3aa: CASSEGQGSYYEQYF
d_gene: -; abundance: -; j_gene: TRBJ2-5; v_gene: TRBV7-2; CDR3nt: TGTGCCAGCAGACCCAGACTAGTATCAGAGACCCAGTACTTC; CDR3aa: CASRPRLVSETQYF
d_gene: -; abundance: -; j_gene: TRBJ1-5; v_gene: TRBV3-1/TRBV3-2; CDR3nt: TGTGCCAGCAGCCAAGATGGGGGCCCAAGGCCCCAGCATTTT; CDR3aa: CASSQDGGPRPQHF
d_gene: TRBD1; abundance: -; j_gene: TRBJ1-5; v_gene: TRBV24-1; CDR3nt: TGTGCCACCAGTGATCCCCGACAGGGGGAGCATCAGCCCCAGCATTTT; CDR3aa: CATSDPRQGEHQPQHF
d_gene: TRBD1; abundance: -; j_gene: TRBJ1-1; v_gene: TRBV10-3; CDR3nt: TGTGCCATCAGTGAGCCAGGTATAAGAGGGGGCTTGGGCACTGAAGCTTTCTTT; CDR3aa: CAISEPGIRGGLGTEAFF
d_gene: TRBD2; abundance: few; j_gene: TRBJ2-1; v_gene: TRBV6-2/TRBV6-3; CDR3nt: TGTGCCAGCAGCTCTAGGACTAGCGGGGGCTCCTACAATGAGCAGTTCTTC; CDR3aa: CASSSRTSGGSYNEQFF
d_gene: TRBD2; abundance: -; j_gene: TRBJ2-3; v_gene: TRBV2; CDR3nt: TGTGCCAGCGGAACTAGCGGTGGGAGCACAGATACGCAGTATTTT; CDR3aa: CASGTSGGSTDTQYF
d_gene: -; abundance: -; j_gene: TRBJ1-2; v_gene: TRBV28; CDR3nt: TGTGCCAGCAGTCCCACAGGCTCCTATGGCTACACCTTC; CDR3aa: CASSPTGSYGYTF
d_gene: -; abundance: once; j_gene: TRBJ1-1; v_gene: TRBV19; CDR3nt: TGTGCCAGTAGTATTTCAAACATCAGGAACACTGAAGCTTTCTTT; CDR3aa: CASSISNIRNTEAFF
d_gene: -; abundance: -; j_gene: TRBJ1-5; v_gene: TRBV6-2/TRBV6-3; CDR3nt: TGTGCCAGCAGTTTCACAGGGCATCAGCCCCAGCATTTT; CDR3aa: CASSFTGHQPQHF
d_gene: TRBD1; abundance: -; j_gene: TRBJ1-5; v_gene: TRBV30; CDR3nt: TGTGCCTGGAGTGTAGGGACAGTCAATCAGCCCCAGCATTTT; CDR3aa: CAWSVGTVNQPQHF
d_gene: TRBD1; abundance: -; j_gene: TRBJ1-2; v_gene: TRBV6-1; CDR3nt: TGTGCCAGCAGTGAGAACGGACAGGTGTTCTATGGCTACACCTTC; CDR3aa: CASSENGQVFYGYTF
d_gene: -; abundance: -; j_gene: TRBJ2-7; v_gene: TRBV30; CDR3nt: TGTGCCTGGAGTTTTATGGGGGCCGGCGAGCAGTACTTC; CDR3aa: CAWSFMGAGEQYF
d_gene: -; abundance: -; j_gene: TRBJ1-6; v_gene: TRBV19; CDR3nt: TGTGCCAGTAGTATATCAGGTACCAATTCACCCCTCCACTTT; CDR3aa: CASSISGTNSPLHF
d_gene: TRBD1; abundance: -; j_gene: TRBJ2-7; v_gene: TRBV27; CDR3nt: TGTGCCAGCAGTTACAAGGACAGGGGCAACTACGAGCAGTACTTC; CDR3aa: CASSYKDRGNYEQYF
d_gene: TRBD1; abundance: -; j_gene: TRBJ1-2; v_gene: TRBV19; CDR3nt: TGTGCCAGTAGTATCTTGGGACAGGGGGGACTCAACTATGGCTACACCTTC; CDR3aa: CASSILGQGGLNYGYTF
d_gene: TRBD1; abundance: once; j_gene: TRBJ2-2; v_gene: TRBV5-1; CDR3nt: TGCGCCAGCAGCTTGGCGACAGGGGGCACCGGGGAGCTGTTTTTT; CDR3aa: CASSLATGGTGELFF
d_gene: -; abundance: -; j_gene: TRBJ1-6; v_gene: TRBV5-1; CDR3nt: TGCGCCAGCCGCGGGCCTTCGGACGGAGCTAATTCACCCCTCCACTTT; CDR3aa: CASRGPSDGANSPLHF
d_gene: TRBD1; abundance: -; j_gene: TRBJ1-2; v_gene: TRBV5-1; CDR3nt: TGCGCCAGCAGCTACGGACAGGGGACCGGAATCTTC; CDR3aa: CASSYGQGTGIF
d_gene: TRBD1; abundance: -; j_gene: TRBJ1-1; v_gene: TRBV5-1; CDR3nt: TGCGCCAGCAGCCTAACCACAGGGGCCAGTGCTGGCACTGAAGCTTTCTTT; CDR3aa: CASSLTTGASAGTEAFF
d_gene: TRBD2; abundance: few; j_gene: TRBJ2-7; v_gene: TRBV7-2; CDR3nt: TGTGCCAGCAGCTTAGGGGGGGGAGAGCAGTACTTC; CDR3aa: CASSLGGGEQYF
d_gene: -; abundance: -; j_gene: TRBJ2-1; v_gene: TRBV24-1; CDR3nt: TGTGCCACAGCTAATGAGGGGGTGGTTGGTGAGCAGTTCTTC; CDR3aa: CATANEGVVGEQFF
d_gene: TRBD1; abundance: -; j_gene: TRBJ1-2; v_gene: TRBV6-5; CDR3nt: TGTGCCAGCAGTTACCCCGGGACAGGGGATGGCTACACCTTC; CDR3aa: CASSYPGTGDGYTF
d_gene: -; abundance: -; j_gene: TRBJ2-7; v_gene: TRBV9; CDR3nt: TGTGCCAGCAGCGAGGCCCCAGAGGACGAGCAGTACTTC; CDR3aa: CASSEAPEDEQYF
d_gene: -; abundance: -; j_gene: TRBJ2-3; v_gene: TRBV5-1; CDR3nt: TGCGCCAGCAGCTTGTATGGGGGCGCAGGCGCAGATACGCAGTATTTT; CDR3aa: CASSLYGGAGADTQYF
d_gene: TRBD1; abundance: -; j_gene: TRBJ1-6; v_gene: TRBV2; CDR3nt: TGTGCCAGCAGTTCGTCCGGGACAGGGAGGGGTTCACCCCTCCACTTT; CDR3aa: CASSSSGTGRGSPLHF
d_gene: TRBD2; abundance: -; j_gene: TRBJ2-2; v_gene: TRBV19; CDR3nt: TGTGCCAGTAGTAGCGGGGGGGCCGACACCGGGGAGCTGTTTTTT; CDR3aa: CASSSGGADTGELFF
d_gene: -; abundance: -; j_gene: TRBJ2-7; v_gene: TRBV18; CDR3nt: TGTGCCAGCTCATCTTTCGAGTCCGACGAGCAGTACTTC; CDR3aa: CASSSFESDEQYF
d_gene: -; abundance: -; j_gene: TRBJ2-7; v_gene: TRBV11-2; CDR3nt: TGTGCCAGCAGCTTAGTTTCGTCTCGGGGGGCAACCTACGAGCAGTACTTC; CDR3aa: CASSLVSSRGATYEQYF
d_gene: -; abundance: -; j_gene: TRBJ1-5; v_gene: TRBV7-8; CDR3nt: TGTGCCAGCAGCCGAGATTATAGCAATCAGCCCCAGCATTTT; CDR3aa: CASSRDYSNQPQHF
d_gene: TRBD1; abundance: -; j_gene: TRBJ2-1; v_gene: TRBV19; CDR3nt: TGTGCCAGTAGTGCTCGGGACAGGGGGTTGGAGCAGTTCTTC; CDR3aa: CASSARDRGLEQFF